This TCR beta chain was found in a study of identifying expanded T cells in peripheral blood. Study-wide findings and caveats: Across healthy donors, higher total template counts meant significantly greater roughly 2-week count variance. Over approximately two and four weeks, about 17 and 20 clones changed, versus approximately 1.2 between replicates.

There are 17 residues in the CDR3. The V and J ends lost 5 bases and 1 base, in that order; junction bases with no gene match: 12. Germline values: CDR1 MNHEY, CDR2 SMNVEV (reference sequence). Collection occurred without any documented infections or immune events in donors. As to this clone: Its antigen is unknown.

Method: immunoSEQ multiplex PCR; TCRdb's copy keeps in-frame clones and lacks some. The sample lists 130,000 or so clones; more than 80% were seen once. V gene TRBV27 combines with J gene TRBJ2-7; 9 bases align to TRBD2. The origin of this receptor is a person aged 18 to 75 in good health. Sequencing used blood. The CDR3 coding sequence is TGTGCCAGCAGTAGGTCCAGCGGGGGGCGAAATTCCTACGAGCAGTACTTC. This translates into CASSRSSGGRNSYEQYF.